Listed below are T cell receptor beta chains from one sample, sequenced in a study of T cells in Graves' hyperthyroidism and ophthalmopathy. MiXCR, applied by TCRdb to the multiplex PCR reads, yields one record per CDR3 protein. The sample lists roughly 700,000 distinct CDR3 sequences; roughly a third were seen once. Sequences were obtained from blood. The receptors were sampled from a woman aged 40 to 55 with Graves' hyperthyroidism. Both conserved end residues are part of each CDR3. A D gene is named only where the DNA matches it firmly. Clone size is given for some rows only: seen once, a few or many times, or a class if the clone is expanded.

J gene: TRBJ2-2
V gene: TRBV9
D gene: NA
clone size: NA
CDR3 protein: CASSVAGENTGELFF
CDR3 DNA: TGTGCCAGCAGCGTAGCGGGAGAGAACACCGGGGAGCTGTTTTTT

J gene: TRBJ1-2
V gene: TRBV12-3/TRBV12-4
D gene: TRBD1
clone size: few
CDR3 protein: CASGTGSTYGYTF
CDR3 DNA: TGTGCCAGCGGGACAGGATCGACCTATGGCTACACCTTC

J gene: TRBJ1-1
V gene: TRBV19
D gene: NA
clone size: NA
CDR3 protein: CASRAPQGMNTEAFF
CDR3 DNA: TGTGCCAGTAGGGCACCCCAAGGGATGAACACTGAAGCTTTCTTT

J gene: TRBJ2-7
V gene: TRBV11-2
D gene: TRBD1
clone size: few
CDR3 protein: CASSTGQRSYEQYF
CDR3 DNA: TGTGCCAGCAGCACGGGACAGAGATCCTACGAGCAGTACTTC

J gene: TRBJ1-4
V gene: TRBV5-1
D gene: NA
clone size: few
CDR3 protein: CASSLEGQEKLFF
CDR3 DNA: TGCGCCAGCAGCTTGGAGGGTCAGGAAAAACTGTTTTTT

J gene: TRBJ1-5
V gene: TRBV19
D gene: TRBD1
clone size: NA
CDR3 protein: CASSPNDGTGVNQPQHF
CDR3 DNA: TGTGCCAGTAGTCCGAACGACGGGACAGGCGTTAATCAGCCCCAGCATTTT

J gene: TRBJ1-2
V gene: TRBV20-1
D gene: NA
clone size: many
CDR3 protein: CSARRGNGYTF
CDR3 DNA: TGCAGTGCTAGGAGAGGGAATGGCTACACCTTC

J gene: TRBJ1-4
V gene: TRBV12-3/TRBV12-4
D gene: NA
clone size: few
CDR3 protein: CASNDRNEKLFF
CDR3 DNA: TGTGCCAGCAATGACAGGAATGAAAAACTGTTTTTT

J gene: TRBJ1-6
V gene: TRBV6-5
D gene: NA
clone size: NA
CDR3 protein: CASTHSTALNSPLHF
CDR3 DNA: TGTGCCAGCACCCACTCAACAGCTTTGAATTCACCCCTCCACTTT

J gene: TRBJ1-1
V gene: TRBV7-8
D gene: NA
clone size: NA
CDR3 protein: CANSLSPGMNTEAFF
CDR3 DNA: TGTGCCAACAGCTTAAGTCCGGGTATGAACACTGAAGCTTTCTTT

J gene: TRBJ1-3
V gene: TRBV6-5
D gene: NA
clone size: NA
CDR3 protein: CASSYSFGQAPPANTIYF
CDR3 DNA: TGTGCCAGCAGTTACTCGTTTGGCCAAGCACCCCCTGCAAACACCATATATTTT

J gene: TRBJ1-2
V gene: TRBV5-1
D gene: TRBD1
clone size: NA
CDR3 protein: CASSLGDSFYGYTF
CDR3 DNA: TGCGCCAGCAGCTTGGGGGACAGTTTCTATGGCTACACCTTC

J gene: TRBJ2-7
V gene: TRBV6-2/TRBV6-3
D gene: NA
clone size: many
CDR3 protein: CASRRSSGLTSEQYF
CDR3 DNA: TGTGCCAGCCGGAGATCGAGCGGACTAACAAGCGAGCAGTACTTC

J gene: TRBJ1-5
V gene: TRBV9
D gene: NA
clone size: NA
CDR3 protein: CASSQGDPYSNQPQHF
CDR3 DNA: TGTGCCAGCAGCCAAGGGGATCCCTATAGCAATCAGCCCCAGCATTTT

J gene: TRBJ2-7
V gene: TRBV20-1
D gene: TRBD1
clone size: few
CDR3 protein: CSARDLGQVNYEQYF
CDR3 DNA: TGCAGTGCTAGAGATCTTGGACAGGTGAACTACGAGCAGTACTTC

J gene: TRBJ2-7
V gene: TRBV5-5
D gene: NA
clone size: few
CDR3 protein: CASSLVFLWSPIAPGEQYF
CDR3 DNA: TGTGCCAGCAGCTTGGTATTTCTATGGTCCCCGATAGCCCCTGGCGAGCAGTACTTC

J gene: TRBJ2-5
V gene: TRBV9
D gene: TRBD1
clone size: many
CDR3 protein: CASSVGWTGEFETQYF
CDR3 DNA: TGTGCCAGCAGCGTAGGGTGGACAGGGGAGTTTGAGACCCAGTACTTC

J gene: TRBJ2-2
V gene: TRBV10-3
D gene: TRBD2
clone size: NA
CDR3 protein: CASSPPSGRVTGELFF
CDR3 DNA: TGTGCCAGCAGTCCCCCAAGCGGGAGGGTCACCGGGGAGCTGTTTTTT

J gene: TRBJ1-2
V gene: TRBV3-1
D gene: NA
clone size: NA
CDR3 protein: CASSQSTLPYTF
CDR3 DNA: TGTGCCAGCAGCCAATCCACGCTTCCCTACACCTTC

J gene: TRBJ1-2
V gene: TRBV6-5
D gene: NA
clone size: NA
CDR3 protein: CASSVQTGDTYGYTF
CDR3 DNA: TGTGCCAGCAGTGTCCAGACAGGAGATACCTATGGCTACACCTTC

J gene: TRBJ1-1
V gene: TRBV29-1
D gene: TRBD1
clone size: many
CDR3 protein: CSVVPSGGEAFF
CDR3 DNA: TGCAGCGTTGTTCCGTCAGGGGGCGAAGCTTTCTTT

J gene: TRBJ1-6
V gene: TRBV7-9
D gene: NA
clone size: NA
CDR3 protein: CASQGWGYNSPLHF
CDR3 DNA: TGTGCCAGCCAAGGATGGGGGTATAATTCACCCCTCCACTTT

J gene: TRBJ2-7
V gene: TRBV29-1
D gene: NA
clone size: NA
CDR3 protein: CSVDGGLSYEQYF
CDR3 DNA: TGCAGCGTTGACGGGGGTCTCTCCTACGAGCAGTACTTC

J gene: TRBJ2-2
V gene: TRBV6-5
D gene: NA
clone size: NA
CDR3 protein: CASSYSVRSEVPAGELFF
CDR3 DNA: TGTGCCAGCAGTTACTCGGTTAGGTCGGAGGTTCCGGCCGGGGAGCTGTTTTTT

J gene: TRBJ1-2
V gene: TRBV6-2/TRBV6-3
D gene: NA
clone size: NA
CDR3 protein: CASSFSPRTRGYGGYTF
CDR3 DNA: TGTGCCAGCAGTTTCTCCCCGCGGACGAGGGGCTACGGTGGCTACACCTTC

J gene: TRBJ2-2
V gene: TRBV14
D gene: NA
clone size: NA
CDR3 protein: CASSPYNENTGELFF
CDR3 DNA: TGTGCCAGCTCGCCATACAATGAGAACACCGGGGAGCTGTTTTTT

J gene: TRBJ1-4
V gene: TRBV2
D gene: TRBD1
clone size: NA
CDR3 protein: CASSLDGTGVSEKLFF
CDR3 DNA: TGTGCCAGCAGTTTAGACGGGACAGGGGTTTCAGAAAAACTGTTTTTT

J gene: TRBJ2-7
V gene: TRBV29-1
D gene: TRBD2
clone size: many
CDR3 protein: CSVEGASGRPYEQYF
CDR3 DNA: TGCAGCGTTGAAGGGGCTAGCGGGAGGCCCTACGAGCAGTACTTC

J gene: TRBJ2-3
V gene: TRBV7-8
D gene: TRBD1
clone size: NA
CDR3 protein: CASSTRTGNTDTQYF
CDR3 DNA: TGTGCCAGCAGTACCCGGACAGGAAACACAGATACGCAGTATTTT

J gene: TRBJ2-2
V gene: TRBV9
D gene: TRBD2
clone size: NA
CDR3 protein: CASSTRRGLAGRPNTGELFF
CDR3 DNA: TGTGCCAGCAGCACCCGACGAGGACTAGCGGGCCGTCCCAACACCGGGGAGCTGTTTTTT

J gene: TRBJ1-3
V gene: TRBV2
D gene: TRBD1
clone size: NA
CDR3 protein: CASSDRTGLNTIYF
CDR3 DNA: TGTGCCAGCAGTGACCGGACAGGGCTAAACACCATATATTTT

J gene: TRBJ1-1
V gene: TRBV27
D gene: NA
clone size: NA
CDR3 protein: CASKENGGTEAFF
CDR3 DNA: TGTGCCAGCAAGGAGAACGGGGGCACTGAAGCTTTCTTT

J gene: TRBJ1-3
V gene: TRBV29-1
D gene: NA
clone size: NA
CDR3 protein: CSVPSGLPGNTIYF
CDR3 DNA: TGCAGCGTTCCGTCGGGACTTCCTGGAAACACCATATATTTT

J gene: TRBJ2-3
V gene: TRBV20-1
D gene: TRBD1
clone size: NA
CDR3 protein: CSASARGGADTQYF
CDR3 DNA: TGCAGTGCTAGTGCTAGAGGGGGCGCAGATACGCAGTATTTT

J gene: TRBJ1-1
V gene: TRBV2
D gene: NA
clone size: NA
CDR3 protein: CASRPNGGSMNTEAFF
CDR3 DNA: TGTGCCAGCAGGCCGAACGGGGGTTCCATGAACACTGAAGCTTTCTTT

J gene: TRBJ2-5
V gene: TRBV4-3
D gene: TRBD2
clone size: few
CDR3 protein: CASSQGLAGGPEETQYF
CDR3 DNA: TGCGCCAGCAGCCAGGGACTAGCGGGAGGGCCAGAGGAGACCCAGTACTTC

J gene: TRBJ2-5
V gene: TRBV4-3
D gene: NA
clone size: NA
CDR3 protein: CASSQEGGGAQTQYF
CDR3 DNA: TGCGCCAGCAGCCAAGAAGGAGGGGGGGCCCAGACCCAGTACTTC

J gene: TRBJ1-5
V gene: TRBV7-9
D gene: NA
clone size: many
CDR3 protein: CASSLRDDNQPQHF
CDR3 DNA: TGTGCCAGCAGCTTACGGGACGACAATCAGCCCCAGCATTTT

J gene: TRBJ2-6
V gene: TRBV10-3
D gene: NA
clone size: NA
CDR3 protein: CAISMGVGANVLTF
CDR3 DNA: TGTGCCATCAGTATGGGGGTCGGAGCCAACGTCCTGACTTTC

J gene: TRBJ2-7
V gene: TRBV7-9
D gene: NA
clone size: many
CDR3 protein: CASSLGFGLSYEQYF
CDR3 DNA: TGTGCCAGCAGCTTAGGGTTCGGCTTATCCTACGAGCAGTACTTC

J gene: TRBJ2-6
V gene: TRBV7-3
D gene: NA
clone size: few
CDR3 protein: CASSLGGSPLTF
CDR3 DNA: TGTGCCAGCAGCTTAGGAGGGTCCCCCTTGACTTTC

J gene: TRBJ2-7
V gene: TRBV6-6
D gene: TRBD1
clone size: NA
CDR3 protein: CASSTGTGVEWYF
CDR3 DNA: TGTGCCAGCAGTACCGGGACAGGGGTGGAGTGGTACTTC

J gene: TRBJ2-2
V gene: TRBV5-6
D gene: NA
clone size: NA
CDR3 protein: CASSPFGQPLTGELFF
CDR3 DNA: TGTGCCAGCAGCCCCTTCGGCCAGCCCTTGACCGGGGAGCTGTTTTTT

J gene: TRBJ1-1
V gene: TRBV11-3
D gene: NA
clone size: few
CDR3 protein: CASSLYRGGTTEAFF
CDR3 DNA: TGTGCCAGCAGCTTGTATCGTGGCGGGACCACTGAAGCTTTCTTT

J gene: TRBJ2-5
V gene: TRBV7-9
D gene: TRBD2
clone size: many
CDR3 protein: CASSTGLAGGLETQYF
CDR3 DNA: TGTGCCAGCAGCACGGGACTAGCGGGGGGGTTAGAGACCCAGTACTTC

J gene: TRBJ2-5
V gene: TRBV24-1
D gene: NA
clone size: many
CDR3 protein: CATSTRKETQYF
CDR3 DNA: TGTGCCACCAGCACAAGAAAAGAGACCCAGTACTTC

J gene: TRBJ2-7
V gene: TRBV2
D gene: NA
clone size: NA
CDR3 protein: CASRSMTEDEQYF
CDR3 DNA: TGTGCCAGCAGATCAATGACAGAGGACGAGCAGTACTTC

J gene: TRBJ1-2
V gene: TRBV4-3
D gene: TRBD1
clone size: few
CDR3 protein: CASSLKQGIGYTF
CDR3 DNA: TGCGCCAGCAGCCTAAAACAGGGGATCGGCTACACCTTC

J gene: TRBJ1-2
V gene: TRBV25-1
D gene: TRBD1
clone size: NA
CDR3 protein: CASRGLEGGDGYTF
CDR3 DNA: TGTGCCAGCCGGGGCCTTGAAGGGGGCGATGGCTACACCTTC